Listed here are 10 T cell receptor delta chains from one sample, sequenced in a study of gamma-delta T cells after stem cell transplantation. TCRdb re-called the RT-PCR reads via CATT. The data hold under 2,000 delta-chain clones, with 3.5% to 5% observed a single time. Material for sequencing was gamma-delta T cells. The receptors were sampled from a human donor. It is not recorded whose cells these are; they may come from a transplant donor.

On this clone itself: A far bigger clonotype differs at one base, so this is likely a read error. The sample carries other DNA sequences with the same CDR3. J is TRDJ1 and V is TRDV2; D gene uncertain. CDR1 and CDR2 (germline): GEAIGNYY, EKD. The CDR3 runs to 14 residues. In DNA form, the CDR3 reads TGTGCCTGCGACACCGTCGGGGCCCTCGATAAACTCATCTTT. This encodes CACDTVGALDKLIF.

Turning to this clone: The protein recorded in TCRdb matches a much larger clone and deviates from this DNA's translation at residue 10, suggesting a read error; the protein here is obtained by translating the DNA. The chain's CDR3 is CACDTVFLGKSLSSWDTRQMFF. In DNA form, the CDR3 reads TGTGCCTGTGACACCGTGTTTCTGGGGAAAAGCTTGAGCTCCTGGGACACCCGACAGATGTTTTTC. The genes are TRDV2 and TRDJ3; D may be TRDD3 (6 bases). The CDR3 covers 22 residues. V lost 0 bases, J lost 0 bases, and 23 bases lay in between. Germline assignment: CDR1 GEAIGNYY and CDR2 EKD.

To note about this clone: The protein TCRdb lists belongs to a much larger clone and differs from this DNA's translation at residue 16, which points to a read error; the protein shown is made from the DNA. The genes are TRDV2 and TRDJ1; 10 bases are a match to TRDD3. In germline, CDR1 is GEAIGNYY, CDR2 EKD. This CDR3 is built from 18 residues. The CDR3 loop is CACEELGDKGRDTDKPIF. As DNA, the CDR3 is TGTGCCTGTGAGGAGCTGGGGGATAAGGGGAGAGACACCGATAAACCCATCTTT.

A word on this clone: The likely explanation is a read error, given a far larger clone one base away. The gene calls are TRDV1 and TRDJ1; tentative D call: TRDD2 (6 bases). The V and J ends lost 1 base and 0 bases respectively, with 39 bases between them. The CDR3 is 25 residues long. Germline loops: CDR1 TSWWSYY, CDR2 QGS. The CDR3 nucleotides are TGTGCTCTTGGGGAACCGCGACGAACAAGGCCTTACTACACGCCTTCCAGGGGAGACACCGATAAACTCATCTTT. Translation: CALGEPRRTRPYYTPSRGDTDKLIF.

This clone has more than one count but fewer than ten. TCRdb attributes to this sequence the protein of a much larger clone, which differs from the DNA translation at residue 6; a read error is likely, and the protein displayed is translated from the DNA. The gene calls are TRDV3 and TRDJ1, with a possible D match to TRDD3 (6 bases). This CDR3 region has 16 residues. Trimming took 2 bases from V and 3 from J, leaving 22 bases between them. The germline gives CDR1 TVYSNPD, CDR2 GDNSRS (reference sequence). CDR3 coding DNA: TGTGCCTTTCAACTTCTTATTTGGGGGCAGCCCGATAAACTCATCTTT. It encodes CAFQLLIWGQPDKLIF. The full variable domain, its missing parts supplied by reference TRDV3 and TRDJ1, is CDKVTQSSPDQTVASGSEVVLLCTYDTVYSNPDLFWYRIRPDYSFQFVFYGDNSRSEGADFTQGRFSVKHILTQKAFHLVISPVRTEDSATYYCAFQLLIWGQPDKLIFGKGTRVTVEP.

Concerning this clone itself: TCRdb attributes to this sequence the protein of a much larger clone, which differs from the DNA translation at residue 4; a read error is likely, and the protein displayed is translated from the DNA. The rearrangement joins TRDV3 to TRDJ1; 7 nucleotides line up with TRDD3. The CDR3 is made up of 15 amino acids. Germline V lookup: CDR1 TVYSNPD, CDR2 GDNSRS (reference sequence). V gave up 4 bases and J gave up 0 bases; unmatched junction bases: 11. In nucleotides, the CDR3 is TGTGCCTCGATGGGGGAACCACTCGACACCGATAAACTCATCTTT. Translating it yields CASMGEPLDTDKLIF.

By share, this clone counts as hyperexpanded. This sample also contains other DNA sequences that code for the same CDR3. V is TRDV2 and J is TRDJ3; 10 bases line up with TRDD3. The CDR3 covers 17 residues. The J segment lost 2 bases and the V segment lost 2 bases, leaving 2 bases of the junction unmatched. Germline V gene sequence: CDR1 GEAIGNYY, CDR2 EKD. The CDR3 DNA reads as TGTGCCTGTGACATTGGGGGATACCCCTGGGACACCCGACAGATGTTTTTC. It encodes CACDIGGYPWDTRQMFF.

As regards this clone: This is likely an artifact of a read error, given a far larger clone one base away. The V call is TRDV1, the J call TRDJ1; 9 bases map to TRDD3. The CDR3 totals 19 residues. V lost 3 bases and J lost 10; bases outside the gene matches: 24. The germline gives CDR1 TSWWSYY, CDR2 QGS. The chain's CDR3 is CALGDLHLLVLGDRGGLIF. The CDR3 DNA sequence: TGTGCTCTTGGGGACCTGCACCTCCTAGTACTGGGGGACAGGGGCGGACTCATCTTT.

Within the sample, this clone is medium-sized. A far more abundant clone sits one base away, making this likely a read error. Other DNA sequences in this sample translate to the same CDR3. The DNA for the CDR3 is TGTGCTCTTGGGGAAGCCGATCTTCCTTCTCCCCCTACTGGGGATACGCCTTTGGGGTTTGGAACTACCGATAAGCTCATCTTT. Amino acids: CALGEADLPSPPTGDTPLGFGTTDKLIF. The rearrangement joins TRDV1 to TRDJ1; 9 bases match TRDD3. CDR1 is TSWWSYY and CDR2 is QGS in the germline V gene. The length of the CDR3 is 28 residues.

In this sample, this clone turned up many times. This likely stems from a read error, as it lies one base from a far larger clone. Other nucleotide sequences in the sample specify the same CDR3. The gene calls are TRDV1 and TRDJ2, with TRDD2 identical over 9 bases. Trimming took 3 bases from V and 5 from J; bases not matched to a gene: 25. The CDR3 runs to 22 residues. Germline V lookup: CDR1 TSWWSYY, CDR2 QGS. CDR3 protein: CALGDPGPFLPWGPNFTAQLFF. DNA for the CDR3: TGTGCTCTTGGGGACCCCGGCCCCTTCCTACCCTGGGGGCCCAACTTTACAGCACAACTCTTCTTT.